Each of the 24 T cell receptor beta chains below was sequenced from the same sample in a study of cytomegalovirus exposure and HLA in healthy donors. It was with 60 Vbeta and 13 Jbeta primers that the PCR ran. This table comes from immunoSEQ multiplex PCR, and its TCRdb copy is limited to in-frame clones, with some not included. The data contain approximately 98,000 clones, roughly 70% of them singletons. Sequenced: PBMCs. These receptors were collected from a male donor in good health and CMV-seronegative.

The genes are TRBV4-2 and TRBJ2-2; 9 bases map to TRBD1. Trimming took 3 bases from V and 3 from J; bases not matched to a gene: 2. Germline CDR1 reads LGHNA; CDR2 reads YNFKEQ. The CDR3 extends over 15 amino acids. CDR3 DNA: TGTGCCAGCAGCCACGGGGACAGGGACACCGGGGAGCTGTTTTTT. Its protein product is CASSHGDRDTGELFF.

The chain couples TRBV30 to TRBJ2-1, with D maybe TRBD1 (7 bases). The CDR3 loop spans 13 amino acids. Between the trimmed V and J ends, which lost 2 bases and 6 bases, there was a span of 11 bases. The germline gives CDR1 GTSNPN, CDR2 SVGIG (reference sequence). The CDR3 spells CAWSNQGGNEQFF. The CDR3 bases are TGTGCCTGGAGTAATCAGGGGGGCAATGAGCAGTTCTTC.

The V and J genes are TRBV27 and TRBJ1-5, with a possible D match to TRBD1 (6 bases). CDR1 MNHEY and CDR2 SMNVEV come from the germline V gene (reference sequence). Trimming removed 4 bases from V and 2 bases from J, with 18 bases in between. This CDR3 contains 17 residues. In nucleotides, the CDR3 is TGTGCCAGCAGTTCACTTCAGGGGATGGTTGGCAATCAGCCCCAGCATTTT. Protein product: CASSSLQGMVGNQPQHF.

This clone was counted only a few times. This rearrangement joins TRBV5-5 to TRBJ2-3, with TRBD1 matching 9 bases. Looked up from germline, CDR1 is SGHKS and CDR2 is YYEKEE (reference sequence). The CDR3 runs 17 residues. V lost 6 bases, J lost 4 bases, and 15 bases stayed unmatched. The CDR3 reads CASTIITGTGQADTQYF. CDR3 DNA: TGTGCCAGCACCATCATTACCGGGACAGGGCAGGCAGATACGCAGTATTTT.

This clone showed up just a few times. The chain links TRBV6-4 to TRBJ2-1, with 8 bases fitting TRBD2. In germline, CDR1 is MRHNA, CDR2 SNTAGT. V lost 3 bases, J lost 5 bases, and 12 bases stayed unmatched. This CDR3 contains 17 residues. CDR3 sequence reads: CASSENQGTRTDNEQFF. In nucleotides, the CDR3 is TGTGCCAGCAGTGAAAATCAGGGGACTAGGACTGACAATGAGCAGTTCTTC.

V gene TRBV18 combines with J gene TRBJ2-2; the match to TRBD2 covers 9 bases. The CDR3 runs to 16 residues. The germline CDR1 and CDR2 sequences are KGHSH and LQKENI. The V and J ends lost 3 bases and 5 bases, in that order; junction bases with no gene match: 7. The CDR3 region is CASSPVVAGETGELFF. The CDR3 nucleotides read TGTGCCAGCTCACCTGTCGTAGCGGGAGAAACCGGGGAGCTGTTTTTT. Full variable domain (remainder filled in from reference TRBV18 and TRBJ2-2): NAGVMQNPRHLVRRRGQEARLRCSPMKGHSHVYWYRQLPEEGLKFMVYLQKENIIDESGMPKERFSAEFPKEGPSILRIQQVVRGDSAAYFCASSPVVAGETGELFFGEGSRLTVL.

This clone has only a few counts. The J gene is TRBJ2-5, the V gene TRBV28, with TRBD1 identical over 10 bases. V trimming: 4 bases; J trimming: 5 bases; junction bases outside the gene matches: 16. This CDR3 comprises 18 residues. In germline, CDR1 is MDHEN, CDR2 SYDVKM. This CDR3 is CASSSTLWDRGWGETQYF. The CDR3 DNA follows: TGTGCCAGCAGTTCAACCCTATGGGACAGGGGTTGGGGGGAGACCCAGTACTTC.

The rearrangement joins TRBV27 to TRBJ2-7; 7 bases agree with TRBD2. CDR3 length: 12 amino acids. The V gene end was trimmed by 4 bases and the J gene end by 6 bases; junction bases not matched to a gene: 3. In germline, CDR1 is MNHEY, CDR2 SMNVEV (reference sequence). The CDR3 DNA is TGTGCCAGCAGTTCGGGGGGTTTCGAGCAGTACTTC. Protein: CASSSGGFEQYF.

In its sample, this clone was seen once. The chain links TRBV7-9 to TRBJ1-1; D is undetermined. Germline CDR1 SEHNR, CDR2 FQNEAQ (reference sequence). There are 10 residues in the CDR3. The V end was cut by 4 bases, the J end by 8 bases, with 5 bases between. This CDR3 reads CASSSVEAFF. Here the CDR3 DNA reads TGTGCCAGCAGCTCGGTAGAAGCTTTCTTT.

This clone showed up just once. The rearrangement joins TRBV9 to TRBJ2-7, with 11 bases that match TRBD2. This CDR3 comprises 15 residues. Germline CDR1 reads SGDLS; CDR2 reads YYNGEE. The V gene end was trimmed by 3 bases and the J gene end by 0 bases; junction bases not matched to a gene: 2. DNA of the CDR3: TGTGCCAGCAGCGAGGGACTAGCGGTCTCCTACGAGCAGTACTTC. It translates to CASSEGLAVSYEQYF.

There are a few counts of this clone. The gene calls are TRBV9 and TRBJ2-5, with 7 bases fitting TRBD2. The J segment lost 5 bases and the V segment lost 0 bases, leaving 4 bases of the junction unmatched. The CDR3 is 14 residues long. Germline assignment: CDR1 SGDLS and CDR2 YYNGEE. The CDR3 protein is CASSVGGGSETQYF. CDR3 DNA sequence: TGTGCCAGCAGCGTAGGGGGCGGGAGCGAGACCCAGTACTTC.

This sequence joins TRBV28 and TRBJ1-5, with TRBD1 as a possible D gene (5 bases). CDR3 length equals 16 residues. Looked up from germline, CDR1 is MDHEN and CDR2 is SYDVKM. The ends were cut back, 7 bases at V and 7 bases at J, with 23 bases in the middle. CDR3 loop: CASNLGEGWVGQPQHF. In DNA form, the CDR3 reads TGTGCCAGCAACCTGGGGGAGGGGTGGGTCGGACAGCCCCAGCATTTT.

CDR3 DNA: TGTGCTAGTGGTTTGGACCGGGGAACAGATACGCAGTATTTT. Protein sequence: CASGLDRGTDTQYF. V usage is TRBV12-5 and J usage is TRBJ2-3; possibly TRBD2 for D (5 bases). The CDR3 is 14 amino acids. Trimming removed 1 base from V and 3 bases from J, with 8 bases in between. Germline V lookup: CDR1 LGHNT, CDR2 FRNRAP.

The V gene is TRBV30, the J gene TRBJ2-3; TRBD2 might be the D (6 bases). V was trimmed by 4 bases and J by 1 base, leaving 15 bases between them. This CDR3 has 15 amino acids. Germline assignment: CDR1 GTSNPN and CDR2 SVGIG (reference sequence). This chain's CDR3 is CAWTTDGGGTDTQYF. CDR3 bases: TGTGCCTGGACCACGGACGGGGGAGGCACAGATACGCAGTATTTT.

The chain combines TRBV18 with TRBJ2-3; D call uncertain. Germline V gives CDR1 KGHSH, CDR2 LQKENI. V was clipped by 3 bases and J by 0 bases, with 10 bases between them. The CDR3 spans 15 residues. The CDR3 DNA follows: TGTGCCAGCTCACCCGACTCTACTAGCACAGATACGCAGTATTTT. It yields the protein CASSPDSTSTDTQYF.

The chain recombines TRBV5-1 with TRBJ2-5, with 12 bases matching TRBD1. From germline, CDR1 is SGHRS and CDR2 YFSETQ. Trimming at V came to 4 bases and at J to 1 base, leaving 5 bases not matched to a gene. This CDR3 has 16 amino acids. The CDR3 region has the DNA TGCGCCAGCAGCACAGGGACAGGGGGCACCCAAGAGACCCAGTACTTC. Its translation: CASSTGTGGTQETQYF.

J is TRBJ1-1 and V is TRBV9, with a possible D match to TRBD1 (6 bases). Germline CDR1 is SGDLS and CDR2 is YYNGEE. The germline V and J ends were trimmed by 1 base and 5 bases, with 18 bases remaining between them. The CDR3 sequence is 16 residues long. The chain's CDR3 is CASSVREGGPGTEAFF. The CDR3 nucleotides read TGTGCCAGCAGCGTAAGGGAGGGGGGGCCTGGGACTGAAGCTTTCTTT.

J is TRBJ2-7 and V is TRBV30; tentatively, D is TRBD1 (5 bases). Germline V lookup: CDR1 GTSNPN, CDR2 SVGIG (reference sequence). The length of the CDR3 is 13 residues. Trimming stripped 5 bases from V and 0 bases from J, with 11 bases between. CDR3 sequence reads: CAWARGNSYEQYF. In nucleotides, the CDR3 is TGTGCCTGGGCTAGGGGCAACTCCTACGAGCAGTACTTC.

The V gene is TRBV7-3, the J gene TRBJ1-5; a weak D match, TRBD1 (5 bases). Germline V gene data show CDR1 as SGHTA and CDR2 as FQGTGA. This CDR3 has 15 amino acids. Trimming removed 7 bases from V and 7 bases from J, with 20 bases in between. The CDR3 region is CASTPPQGLRQPQHF. The CDR3 DNA reads as TGTGCCAGCACACCCCCCCAGGGTCTTAGGCAGCCCCAGCATTTT.

There are a few counts of this clone. The CDR3 here is CASSLNREKLFF. The CDR3 nucleotides are TGTGCCAGCAGCCTGAACAGGGAAAAACTGTTTTTT. The chain carries TRBV27 and TRBJ1-4; D might be TRBD1 (5 bases). The CDR3 runs to 12 residues. Per the germline V gene, CDR1 is MNHEY and CDR2 is SMNVEV (reference sequence). The ends were cut back, 6 bases at V and 8 bases at J, with 10 bases in the middle.

This chain joins TRBV27 and TRBJ2-3; D is possibly TRBD2 (7 bases). Germline lookup yields CDR1 MNHEY and CDR2 SMNVEV (reference sequence). The CDR3 totals 18 residues. V shed 5 bases and J shed 1 base, with 22 bases lying between them. In nucleotides, the CDR3 is TGTGCCAGCAGTCGGGACTGGGAGGGGGGAAGGGGCACAGATACGCAGTATTTT. It is translated as CASSRDWEGGRGTDTQYF.

The chain links TRBV27 to TRBJ2-1; the D is unclear. The germline V and J ends were trimmed by 3 bases and 8 bases, with 5 bases remaining between them. The germline V gene has CDR1 MNHEY and CDR2 SMNVEV (reference sequence). This CDR3 has 11 amino acids. CDR3 coding DNA: TGTGCCAGCAGTTTTGGGCATGAGCAGTTCTTC. Its translation: CASSFGHEQFF.

V usage is TRBV9 and J usage is TRBJ2-1; D may be TRBD2 (5 bases). The CDR3 runs to 15 residues. CDR1 SGDLS and CDR2 YYNGEE come from the germline V gene. Trimming left V 4 bases short and J 7 bases short, with 18 bases between. CDR3 nucleotide sequence: TGTGCCAGCAGCCCGCGGGCCGAAATGAGGAATGAGCAGTTCTTC. It codes for CASSPRAEMRNEQFF.

This sequence joins TRBV28 and TRBJ2-7; possibly TRBD1 for D (6 bases). Looked up from germline, CDR1 is MDHEN and CDR2 is SYDVKM. With 5 bases removed from V and 2 bases from J, the gap between germline ends came to 13 bases. This CDR3 has 14 residues. CDR3 protein: CASSLPAGAYEQYF. In nucleotides, the CDR3 is TGTGCCAGCAGTCTTCCGGCAGGGGCCTACGAGCAGTACTTC.